One and the same sample provided the 6 T cell receptor beta chains below, sequenced in a study of Ad26.COV2.S vaccination and SARS-CoV-2 variants (dated by TCRdb to 2020 to 2023). The library was made by the immunoSEQ multiplex PCR assay. TCRdb holds this immuneACCESS table with in-frame rearrangements only. Some clones are missing; in checked studies, unresolved V genes explain under half, and the rest has no known cause. The sample contains roughly 510,000 clones, around 85% of them found a single time. The top ten clones comprise over 10% of the sample. The sample's treatment or condition label, in plain terms: around 19 received Ad26.COV2.S at low or high dose, single or two shots; about 5 received placebo; per-sample allocation not given. For vaccine and placebo recipients, the sequenced repertoires came from samples collected on day 63 after the first injection. The sample consisted of peripheral blood, taken in a trial of Ad26.COV2.S vaccine versus placebo. The receptors derive from a person between 18 and 60 years old who received the Ad26.COV2.S COVID-19 vaccine or a placebo.

The rearrangement links TRBV7-9 to TRBJ1-5; possibly TRBD1 for D (5 bases). V lost 5 bases and J lost 6, with 11 bases in between. CDR1 and CDR2 from the germline V gene are SEHNR and FQNEAQ (reference sequence). This CDR3 is 13 amino acids long. CDR3: CASSGSQVQPQHF. The CDR3, as DNA: TGTGCCAGCAGCGGATCACAGGTTCAGCCCCAGCATTTT.

The rearrangement joins TRBV13 to TRBJ2-1; 16 bases map to TRBD2. J gave up 10 bases and V 4 bases, and 13 bases lay outside the gene matches. The CDR3 loop spans 18 amino acids. The germline V gene encodes CDR1 PRHDT and CDR2 FYEKMQ (reference sequence). CDR3 loop: CASSSSPGTSGRAWEQFF. The CDR3 nucleotides are TGTGCCAGCAGCTCCTCCCCGGGGACTAGCGGGAGGGCTTGGGAGCAGTTCTTC.

V gene TRBV16 combines with J gene TRBJ2-7; D gene unclear. CDR1 KGHSY and CDR2 FQNENV come from the germline V gene. V gave up 0 bases and J gave up 9 bases, with 9 bases separating them. This CDR3 contains 12 residues. CDR3: CASSQSQTPQYF. The DNA of the CDR3 is TGTGCCAGCAGCCAATCGCAGACACCGCAGTACTTC. The whole variable domain, remainder taken from reference TRBV16 and TRBJ2-7, is GEEVAQTPKHLVRGEGQKAKLYCAPIKGHSYVFWYQQVLKNEFKFLISFQNENVFDETGMPKERFSAKCLPNSPCSLEIQATKLEDSAVYFCASSQSQTPQYFGPGTRLTVT.

V usage is TRBV7-9 and J usage is TRBJ1-1, with D hard to call. The germline V gene encodes CDR1 SEHNR and CDR2 FQNEAQ (reference sequence). The CDR3 is made up of 11 amino acids. V lost 3 bases and J 4 bases, leaving 3 bases between the germline ends. Here the CDR3 DNA reads TGTGCCAGCAGCTTTAGCACTGAAGCTTTCTTT. Its protein product is CASSFSTEAFF.

V usage is TRBV4-1 and J usage is TRBJ2-6; the D gene is possibly TRBD1 (7 bases). Germline CDR1 is MGHRA and CDR2 is YSYEKL. The CDR3 is 18 amino acids. Trimming stripped 3 bases from V and 0 bases from J, with 15 bases between. The CDR3 coding sequence is TGCGCCAGCAGCCAGGGGGGACAGATCAGCTCTGGGGCCAACGTCCTGACTTTC. This codes for CASSQGGQISSGANVLTF.

Only one count was recorded for this clone. This sequence joins TRBV30 and TRBJ1-2; D unresolved. This CDR3 comprises 14 residues. The V gene's germline CDR1 is GTSNPN and CDR2 SVGIG (reference sequence). V was cut by 0 bases and J by 5 bases, with 13 bases left in between. The CDR3 sequence: CAWSVLKNGYGYTF. CDR3 DNA: TGTGCCTGGAGTGTTCTTAAGAATGGTTATGGCTACACCTTC.